This TCR beta chain was captured in a study of cytomegalovirus exposure and HLA in healthy donors. CDR1 is MNHEY and CDR2 is SMNVEV in the germline V gene (reference sequence). This CDR3 has 16 amino acids. V was pared by 3 bases and J by 5 bases, with 13 bases of the junction left unmatched. In the PCR, 60 Vbeta and 13 Jbeta primers were used. Clones were sequenced by immunoSEQ multiplex PCR, and TCRdb holds only the in-frame ones, with some missing. This table lists around 75,000 clones. The chain couples TRBV27 to TRBJ2-7; 7 bases are shared with TRBD2. The sequencing sample was made of PBMCs. The TCR sequence derives from a woman aged 55-69 years in good health and CMV-seronegative. Here the CDR3 reads CASSLGPGGSGHEQYF. CDR3 nucleotide sequence: TGTGCCAGCAGTTTGGGGCCCGGCGGGAGCGGCCACGAGCAGTACTTC.